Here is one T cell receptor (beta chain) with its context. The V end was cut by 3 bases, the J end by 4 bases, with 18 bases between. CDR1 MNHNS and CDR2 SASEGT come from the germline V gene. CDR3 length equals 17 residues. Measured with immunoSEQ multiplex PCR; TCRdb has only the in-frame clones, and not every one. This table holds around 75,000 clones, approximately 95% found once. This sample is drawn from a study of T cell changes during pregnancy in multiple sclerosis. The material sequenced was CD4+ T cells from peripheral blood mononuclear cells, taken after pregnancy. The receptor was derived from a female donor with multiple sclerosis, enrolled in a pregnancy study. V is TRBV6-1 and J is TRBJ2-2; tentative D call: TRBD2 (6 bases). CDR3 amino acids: CASSEGRGTAFTGELFF. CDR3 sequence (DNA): TGTGCCAGCAGTGAGGGTCGCGGGACGGCTTTCACCGGGGAGCTGTTTTTT.